This TCR beta chain is from a study of shared clonotypes between healthy human individuals. The CDR3 contains 13 residues. Trimming left V 3 bases short and J 9 bases short, with 13 bases between. CDR1 and CDR2 (germline): SGDLS, YYNGEE. Sequencing was performed with immunoSEQ multiplex PCR; in TCRdb, only in-frame clones are kept and a portion is missing. The table has about 1.5 million clones, 98% seen once. The chain employs TRBV9 and TRBJ2-1, with D possibly being TRBD2 (6 bases). The origin of this receptor is a man younger than 40 in good health. Sequenced input: naive CD4+ T cells sorted from blood. Described subset: CD45RA+ positively selected. The CDR3 reads CASSGFPGVEQFF. The CDR3 region has the DNA TGTGCCAGCAGCGGTTTCCCGGGAGTTGAGCAGTTCTTC.